This T cell receptor beta chain was obtained from a study of blood T cell repertoires in COVID-19. Germline V gene lookup returns CDR1 SGHVS and CDR2 FNYEAQ. The V and J ends lost 4 bases and 1 base respectively, with 7 bases between them. This CDR3 region has 13 residues. The method was immunoSEQ multiplex PCR; TCRdb's version includes in-frame clones alone and lacks a portion of them. The data show more than 90,000 clones, over 80% seen once. Sample: peripheral blood. The genes are TRBV7-6 and TRBJ1-1; no clear D gene. This TCR came from a woman in her 70s with acute or convalescent COVID-19. This CDR3 reads CASSSSQNTEAFF. CDR3 nucleotide sequence: TGTGCCAGCAGCTCCTCACAGAACACTGAAGCTTTCTTT. Full variable domain (missing parts from reference TRBV7-6 and TRBJ1-1): GAGVSQSPRYKVTKRGQDVALRCDPISGHVSLYWYRQALGQGPEFLTYFNYEAQQDKSGLPNDRFSAERPEGSISTLTIQRTEQRDSAMYRCASSSSQNTEAFFGQGTRLTVV.